This T cell receptor (beta chain) appears in the sequencing data of a study of blood T cell repertoires in COVID-19. About the research overall: Acute and convalescent COVID-19 samples came from the United States, Italy and Spain.

The germline V gene has CDR1 MNHEY and CDR2 SVGAGI. Trimming shortened V by 0 bases and J by 5 bases, and 13 bases separated the two germline ends. The CDR3 length is 15 residues. Here immunoSEQ multiplex PCR was the method, and the copy in TCRdb shows in-frame clones only, minus some. Among around 82,000 clones, roughly 90% were seen once, and the ten largest hold 6.5% to 8.5%. This clonotype was obtained from a human donor in a cohort sampled during active COVID-19. The genes are TRBV6-5 and TRBJ1-1; D gene unclear. The specimen was peripheral blood. In nucleotides, the CDR3 is TGTGCCAGCAGTTACTCAAGAATCGGGGAGACTGAAGCTTTCTTT. This translates into CASSYSRIGETEAFF.